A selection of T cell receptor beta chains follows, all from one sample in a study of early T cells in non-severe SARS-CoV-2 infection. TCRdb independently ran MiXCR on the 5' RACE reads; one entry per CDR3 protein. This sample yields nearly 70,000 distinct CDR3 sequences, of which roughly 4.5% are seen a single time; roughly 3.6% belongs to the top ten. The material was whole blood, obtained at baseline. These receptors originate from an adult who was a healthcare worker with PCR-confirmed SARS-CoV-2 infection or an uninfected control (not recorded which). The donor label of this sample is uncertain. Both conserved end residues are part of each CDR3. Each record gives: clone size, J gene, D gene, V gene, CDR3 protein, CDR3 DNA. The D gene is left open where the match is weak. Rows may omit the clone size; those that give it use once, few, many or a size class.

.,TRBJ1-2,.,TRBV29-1,CSVAPGEGYTF,TGCAGCGTTGCACCAGGGGAAGGCTACACCTTC
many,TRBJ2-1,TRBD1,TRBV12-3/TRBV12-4,CASSTRDRLNNEQFF,TGTGCCAGCAGTACCCGGGACAGGCTTAACAATGAGCAGTTCTTC
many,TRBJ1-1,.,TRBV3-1,CASSPRPNTEAFF,TGTGCCAGCAGCCCCCGTCCCAACACTGAAGCTTTCTTT
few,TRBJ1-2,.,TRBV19,CASRVGNYGYTF,TGTGCCAGTCGCGTCGGTAACTATGGCTACACCTTC
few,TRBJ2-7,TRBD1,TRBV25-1,CASTRQGTSSYEQYF,TGTGCCAGCACCCGACAGGGTACTAGCTCCTACGAGCAGTACTTC
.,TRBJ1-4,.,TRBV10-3,CAITGNANEKLFF,TGTGCTATCACGGGGAATGCTAATGAAAAACTGTTTTTT
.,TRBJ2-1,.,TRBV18,CASSPYQGFAYNEQFF,TGTGCCAGCTCACCATACCAGGGTTTCGCCTACAATGAGCAGTTCTTC
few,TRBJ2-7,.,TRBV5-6,CASKGWREQYF,TGTGCCAGCAAGGGATGGCGAGAGCAGTACTTC
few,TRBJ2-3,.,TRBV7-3,CASSLGQSTDTQYF,TGTGCCAGCAGCTTGGGGCAGAGCACAGATACGCAGTATTTT
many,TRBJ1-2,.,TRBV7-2,CASSLVTTEAYTF,TGTGCCAGCAGCTTAGTTACCACCGAGGCCTACACCTTC
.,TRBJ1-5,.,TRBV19,CASSNPAGNQPQHF,TGTGCCAGTAGTAACCCGGCAGGCAATCAGCCCCAGCATTTT
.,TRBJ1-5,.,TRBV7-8,CASSLVEDQPQHF,TGTGCCAGCAGCTTAGTAGAGGATCAGCCCCAGCATTTT
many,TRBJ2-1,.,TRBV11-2,CASSLDPGGGSEQFF,TGTGCCAGCAGCTTAGACCCGGGTGGAGGGAGTGAGCAGTTCTTC
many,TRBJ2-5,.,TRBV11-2,CASSLAETQYF,TGTGCCAGCAGCTTGGCAGAGACCCAGTACTTC
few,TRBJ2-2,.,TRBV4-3,CASSQDPQGGDTGELFF,TGCGCCAGCAGCCAAGATCCGCAGGGGGGAGACACCGGGGAGCTGTTTTTT
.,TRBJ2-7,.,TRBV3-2,CASSQDGVAMASEQYF,TGTGCCAGCAGCCAAGATGGAGTAGCCATGGCGTCCGAGCAGTACTTC
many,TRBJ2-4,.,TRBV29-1,CSATGAKNIQYF,TGCAGCGCAACAGGAGCCAAAAACATTCAGTACTTC
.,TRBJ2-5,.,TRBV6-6,CASSHQETQYF,TGTGCCAGCAGTCATCAAGAGACCCAGTACTTC
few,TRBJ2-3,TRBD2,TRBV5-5,CASSSIAGRTDTQYF,TGTGCCAGCAGCTCAATAGCGGGGAGAACAGATACGCAGTATTTT
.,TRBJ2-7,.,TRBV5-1,CASSFAVPFSYEQYF,TGCGCCAGCAGCTTCGCGGTTCCATTCTCCTACGAGCAGTACTTC
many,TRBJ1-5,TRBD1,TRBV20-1,CSAWGTGAKPQHF,TGCAGTGCTTGGGGGACAGGGGCTAAGCCCCAGCATTTT
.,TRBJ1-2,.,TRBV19,CASFLGTGDRDGYTF,TGTGCCAGTTTCCTAGGCACAGGCGATCGCGATGGCTACACCTTC
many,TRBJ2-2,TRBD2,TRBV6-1,CASSAWSGGHANTGELFF,TGTGCCAGCAGTGCCTGGAGCGGGGGGCACGCGAACACCGGGGAGCTGTTTTTT
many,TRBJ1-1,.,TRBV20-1,CSARDRKVNTEAFF,TGCAGTGCTAGAGATCGGAAGGTGAACACTGAAGCTTTCTTT
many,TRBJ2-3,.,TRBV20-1,CSAWDGRGEFYSTDTQYF,TGCAGTGCTTGGGATGGTCGCGGGGAGTTTTATAGCACAGATACGCAGTATTTT
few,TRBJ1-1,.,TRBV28,CASYPLGGGDTEAFF,TGTGCCAGCTACCCCCTTGGTGGGGGGGACACTGAAGCTTTCTTT
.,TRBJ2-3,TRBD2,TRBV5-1,CASSLEKRGISTDTQYF,TGCGCCAGCAGCTTGGAGAAGCGGGGGATTAGCACAGATACGCAGTATTTT
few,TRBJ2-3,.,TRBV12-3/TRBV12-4,CASTPNTDTQYF,TGTGCCAGCACCCCGAACACAGATACGCAGTATTTT
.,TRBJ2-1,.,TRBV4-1,CASSHIEGNEQFF,TGCGCCAGCAGCCATATAGAGGGCAATGAGCAGTTCTTC
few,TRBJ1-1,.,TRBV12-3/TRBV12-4,CASTFHGNPMNTEAFF,TGTGCCAGCACCTTCCACGGGAATCCCATGAACACTGAAGCTTTCTTT
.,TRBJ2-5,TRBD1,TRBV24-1,CATAGTGVTQYF,TGTGCCACCGCAGGGACAGGGGTGACCCAGTACTTC
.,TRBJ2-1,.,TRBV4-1,CASSQEYNEQFF,TGCGCCAGCAGCCAAGAATACAATGAGCAGTTCTTC
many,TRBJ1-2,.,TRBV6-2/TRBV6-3,CASSSTGTGFNYGYTF,TGTGCCAGCAGTTCCACCGGGACCGGATTTAACTATGGCTACACCTTC
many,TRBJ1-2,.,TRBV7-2,CASSLTLTGGRSGYTF,TGTGCCAGCAGCCTCACCCTAACAGGCGGCCGATCTGGCTACACCTTC
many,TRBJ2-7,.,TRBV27,CASSHYSYEQYF,TGTGCCAGCAGTCACTACTCCTACGAGCAGTACTTC
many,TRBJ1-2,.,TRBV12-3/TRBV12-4,CASSPRTATNYGYTF,TGTGCCAGCAGTCCTCGGACAGCAACCAACTATGGCTACACCTTC